This TCR beta chain was retrieved from a study of blood T cell repertoires in COVID-19. For the study at large: Acute and convalescent COVID-19 samples came from the United States, Italy and Spain. Sources were T cells, B-cell-depleted T cells, or PBMCs; the material itself was cDNA or gDNA.

As originally analysed: Amplifying reference gene primers gave estimates of nucleated cell counts. The protocol was immunoSEQ multiplex PCR, while the TCRdb copy is restricted to in-frame clones and leaves out a portion. Clone size and V and J calls were adopted from that table, with D and trimming inferred from the DNA. The table shows 40,000 to 55,000 clones, with around four fifths occurring only once. Per the germline V gene, CDR1 is SGHTA and CDR2 is FQGNSA. V lost 5 bases to trimming and J lost 3 bases, with 5 bases between them. The CDR3 runs 11 residues. The J gene is TRBJ2-7, the V gene TRBV7-2; D gene uncertain. The receptor comes from a human donor in a cohort sampled during active COVID-19. Sequencing was carried out using peripheral blood. For the CDR3, the DNA is TGTGCCAGCAGCCAAATCTACGAGCAGTACTTC. Translating gives CASSQIYEQYF.